This entry is about one TCR beta chain. Its target is unknown. Quantitative 5'-RACE with molecular barcodes produced the TCR beta libraries. TCRdb independently ran MiXCR on the 5' RACE reads; one entry per CDR3 protein. The table lists about 88,000 distinct CDR3 sequences, 25% to 35% of them singletons, with roughly three fifths in the top ten. These data come from a study of CD8 T cells in ankylosing spondylitis. General observations from the study: Disease-linked clones reportedly showed significant enrichment in matched ankylosing spondylitis synovial fluid. CD8+ cells made up the disease-linked clones, which were relatively rare in peripheral blood. Past research had described some motif variants in reactive arthritis synovial fluid and blood.

The source of this sequence is a male donor with ankylosing spondylitis or in good health (not recorded which). The sequenced sample was blood, either unsorted or a sorted T cell fraction (not recorded which).

The CDR3 bases are TGCAGTGCTAGAGGGCTTCCCCCGGGAGATACGCAGTATTTT. Its protein product is CSARGLPPGDTQYF. The rearrangement joins TRBV20-1 to TRBJ2-3; no reliable D call. Germline CDR1 is DFQATT and CDR2 is SNEGSKA (reference sequence). The V gene lost 1 base and the J gene lost 5 bases, with 13 bases spanning the gap. The CDR3 covers 14 residues.